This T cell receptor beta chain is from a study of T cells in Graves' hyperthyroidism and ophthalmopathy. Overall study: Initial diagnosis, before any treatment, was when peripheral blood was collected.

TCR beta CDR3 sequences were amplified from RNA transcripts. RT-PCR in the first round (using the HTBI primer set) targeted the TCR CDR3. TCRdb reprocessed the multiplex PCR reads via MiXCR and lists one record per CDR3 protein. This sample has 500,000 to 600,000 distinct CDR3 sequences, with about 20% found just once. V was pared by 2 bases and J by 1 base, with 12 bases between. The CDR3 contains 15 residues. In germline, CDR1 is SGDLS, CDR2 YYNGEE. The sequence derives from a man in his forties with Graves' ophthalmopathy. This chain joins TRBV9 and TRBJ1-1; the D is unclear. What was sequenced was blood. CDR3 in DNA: TGTGCCAGCAGCGTTGGGGTGCATGGGAACACTGAAGCTTTCTTT. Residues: CASSVGVHGNTEAFF.